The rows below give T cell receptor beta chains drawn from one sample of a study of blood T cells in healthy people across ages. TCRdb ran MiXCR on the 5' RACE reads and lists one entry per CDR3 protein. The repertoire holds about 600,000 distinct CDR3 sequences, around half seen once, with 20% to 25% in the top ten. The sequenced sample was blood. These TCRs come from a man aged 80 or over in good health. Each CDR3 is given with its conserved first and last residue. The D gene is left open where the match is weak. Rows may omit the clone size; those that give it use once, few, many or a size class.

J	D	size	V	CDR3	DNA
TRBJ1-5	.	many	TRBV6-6	CASSYGTFDQPQHF	TGTGCCAGCAGTTACGGGACGTTCGATCAGCCCCAGCATTTT
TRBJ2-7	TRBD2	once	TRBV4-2	CASSLDSGSTNEQYF	TGTGCCAGCAGCCTGGATAGCGGGAGCACCAACGAGCAGTACTTC
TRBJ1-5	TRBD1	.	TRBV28	CASSGDRDRSQPQHF	TGTGCCAGCAGTGGGGACAGGGATAGGAGTCAGCCCCAGCATTTT
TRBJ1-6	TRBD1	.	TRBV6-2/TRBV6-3	CASSPIRGQNSPLHF	TGTGCCAGCAGTCCCATCCGGGGACAGAATTCACCCCTCCACTTT
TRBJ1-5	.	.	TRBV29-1	CSVLQGSQPQHF	TGCAGCGTCTTACAGGGAAGTCAGCCCCAGCATTTT
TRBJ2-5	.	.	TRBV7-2	CASSNPKVVETQYF	TGTGCCAGCAGCAATCCCAAGGTTGTAGAGACCCAGTACTTC
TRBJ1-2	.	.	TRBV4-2	CASSQDEGQHSGYGYTF	TGTGCCAGCAGCCAAGATGAGGGGCAGCACTCGGGCTATGGCTACACCTTC
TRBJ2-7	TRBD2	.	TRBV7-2	CASSRGLAGTYEQYF	TGTGCCAGCAGCCGGGGACTAGCGGGAACCTACGAGCAGTACTTC
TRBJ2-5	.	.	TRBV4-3	CASSQERLEETQYF	TGCGCCAGCAGCCAAGAACGGCTGGAGGAGACCCAGTACTTC
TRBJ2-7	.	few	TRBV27	CASSFPAHRTLYEQYF	TGTGCCAGCAGTTTTCCCGCCCATAGGACCCTCTACGAGCAGTACTTC
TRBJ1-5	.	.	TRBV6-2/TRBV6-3	CASSSLQFPSSNQPQHF	TGTGCCAGCAGCTCCCTGCAGTTTCCTAGCAGCAATCAGCCCCAGCATTTT
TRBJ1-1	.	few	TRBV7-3	CASSRNGGENTEAFF	TGTGCCAGCAGCCGTAACGGGGGAGAGAACACTGAAGCTTTCTTT
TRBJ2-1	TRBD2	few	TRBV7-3	CASSLRGGSGNEQFF	TGTGCCAGCAGCTTAAGGGGCGGGAGTGGGAATGAGCAGTTCTTC
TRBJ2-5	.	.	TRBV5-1	CASSVNTVQETQYF	TGCGCCAGCAGCGTGAACACCGTTCAAGAGACCCAGTACTTC
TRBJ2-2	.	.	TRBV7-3	CASSLRGYTTGELFF	TGTGCCAGCAGCTTAAGGGGTTATACCACCGGGGAGCTGTTTTTT
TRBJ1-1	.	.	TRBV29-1	CSVEEGGGNTEAFF	TGCAGCGTTGAAGAGGGAGGAGGGAACACTGAAGCTTTCTTT
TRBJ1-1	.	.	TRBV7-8	CASSLGGSEAFF	TGTGCCAGCAGCTTAGGGGGGTCTGAAGCTTTCTTT
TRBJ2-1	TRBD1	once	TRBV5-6	CAIQDRGLASGQFF	TGTGCCATTCAAGACAGGGGGCTAGCGAGCGGGCAGTTCTTC
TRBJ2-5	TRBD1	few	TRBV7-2	CASSERPGQPRETQYF	TGTGCCAGCAGCGAACGACCGGGACAGCCACGGGAGACCCAGTACTTC
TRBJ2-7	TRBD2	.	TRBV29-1	CSVDRGGYNEQYF	TGCAGCGTTGATCGGGGGGGATACAATGAGCAGTACTTC
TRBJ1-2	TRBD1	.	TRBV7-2	CASSSSPDRGGYGYTF	TGTGCCAGCAGCTCCAGCCCGGACAGGGGCGGCTATGGCTACACCTTC
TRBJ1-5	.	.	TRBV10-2	CASSPFEGPQHF	TGCGCCAGCAGCCCCTTTGAAGGACCCCAGCATTTT
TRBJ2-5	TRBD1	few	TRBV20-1	CSAPRIAGGRETQYF	TGCAGTGCTCCCCGGATTGCAGGGGGCCGGGAGACCCAGTACTTC
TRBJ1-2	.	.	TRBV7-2	CASSLELDGYTF	TGTGCCAGCAGCTTAGAGCTGGATGGCTACACCTTC
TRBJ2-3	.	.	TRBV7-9	CASSHDRLISTDTQYF	TGTGCCAGCAGCCATGACAGATTAATTAGCACAGATACGCAGTATTTT
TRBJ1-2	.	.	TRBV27	CASRKQNLQASDGCTF	TGTGCCAGCAGAAAGCAGAACTTACAGGCCTCGGATGGCTGCACCTTC
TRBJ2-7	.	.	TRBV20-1	CSARGDSSYEQYF	TGCAGTGCTAGGGGGGATTCCTCCTACGAGCAGTACTTC
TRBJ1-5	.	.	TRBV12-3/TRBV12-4	CASSSGNQPQHF	TGTGCCAGCAGTTCAGGGAATCAGCCCCAGCATTTT
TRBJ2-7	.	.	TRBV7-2	CASSLYGSKPEQYF	TGTGCCAGCAGCTTATATGGTTCCAAACCCGAGCAGTACTTC
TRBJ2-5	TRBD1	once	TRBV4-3	CASSARDRGAGETQYF	TGCGCCAGCAGCGCCCGGGACAGGGGAGCCGGAGAGACCCAGTACTTC
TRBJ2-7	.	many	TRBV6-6	CASRVGGVSSYEQYF	TGTGCCAGCAGGGTTGGAGGAGTCAGCTCCTACGAGCAGTACTTC
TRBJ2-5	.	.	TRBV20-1	CSAPAETQYF	TGCAGTGCTCCCGCGGAGACCCAGTACTTC
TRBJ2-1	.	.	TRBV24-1	CATSEPGGVQFF	TGTGCCACCAGTGAGCCAGGCGGAGTGCAGTTCTTC
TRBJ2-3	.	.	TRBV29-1	CSVVSWGGGTDAQYF	TGCAGCGTTGTGTCTTGGGGAGGGGGCACAGATGCGCAGTATTTT
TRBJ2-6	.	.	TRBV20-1	CSASASGANVLTF	TGCAGTGCTAGCGCGTCGGGGGCCAACGTCCTGACTTTC
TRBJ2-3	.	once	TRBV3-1	CASSPRGVTDTQYF	TGTGCCAGCAGCCCTCGAGGGGTCACAGATACACAGTATTTT
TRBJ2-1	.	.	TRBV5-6	CASSLFGRETEQFF	TGTGCCAGCAGCTTGTTTGGACGGGAGACTGAGCAGTTCTTC
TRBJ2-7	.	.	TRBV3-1	CASSQALRGSQYF	TGTGCCAGCAGCCAAGCTCTCAGGGGCTCGCAGTACTTC
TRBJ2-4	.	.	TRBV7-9	CASSPGGLGAKNIQYF	TGTGCCAGCAGCCCTGGGGGTTTGGGAGCCAAAAACATTCAGTACTTC
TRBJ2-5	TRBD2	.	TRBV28	CASSLPPGEGRETQYF	TGTGCCAGCAGTTTACCCCCGGGGGAGGGCCGAGAGACCCAGTACTTC
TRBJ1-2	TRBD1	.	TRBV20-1	CSAWDRRSYTF	TGCAGTGCCTGGGACAGGCGGAGCTACACCTTC
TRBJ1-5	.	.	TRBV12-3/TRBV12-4	CASSVLQGQPQHF	TGTGCCAGCAGCGTATTACAGGGTCAGCCCCAGCATTTT
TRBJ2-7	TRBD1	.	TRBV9	CASSVGTGLNAQYF	TGTGCCAGCAGCGTAGGGACAGGGCTGAACGCGCAGTACTTC
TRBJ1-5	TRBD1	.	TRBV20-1	CSATTGGPSNQPQHF	TGCAGTGCTACAACAGGGGGCCCTAGCAATCAGCCCCAGCATTTT
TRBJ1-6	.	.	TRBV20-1	CSARVGGILGSPLHF	TGCAGTGCCCGGGTAGGAGGGATCTTGGGTTCACCCCTCCACTTT
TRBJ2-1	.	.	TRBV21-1	CASSKGAGGTDNEQFF	TGTGCCAGCAGCAAAGGGGCCGGGGGAACCGACAATGAGCAGTTCTTC
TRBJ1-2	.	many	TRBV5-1	CASSLGASYGYTF	TGCGCCAGCAGCTTGGGGGCGAGCTATGGCTACACCTTC
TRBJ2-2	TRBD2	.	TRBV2	CASRGVLAVGELFF	TGTGCCAGCAGGGGAGTACTAGCGGTCGGGGAGCTGTTTTTT
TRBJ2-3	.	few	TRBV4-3	CASSQFPKTGGLTDTQYF	TGCGCCAGCAGCCAGTTCCCTAAAACTGGCGGGCTCACAGATACGCAGTATTTT
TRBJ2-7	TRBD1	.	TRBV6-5	CASSYAGQETYEQYF	TGCGCCAGCAGTTACGCCGGACAGGAGACGTACGAGCAGTACTTC
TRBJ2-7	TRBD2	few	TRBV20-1	CSARGGRLEGEQYF	TGCAGTGCTAGAGGCGGGAGGTTAGAAGGGGAGCAGTACTTC
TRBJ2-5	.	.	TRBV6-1	CASSGSLVHQKETQYF	TGTGCCAGCAGTGGGTCCCTAGTTCATCAGAAAGAGACCCAGTACTTC
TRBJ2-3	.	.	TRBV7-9	CASERVGTDTQYF	TGTGCCAGCGAGCGGGTCGGCACAGATACGCAGTATTTT
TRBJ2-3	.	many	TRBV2	CASLDGVSDTQYF	TGTGCCAGCCTCGACGGGGTCAGCGATACGCAGTATTTT
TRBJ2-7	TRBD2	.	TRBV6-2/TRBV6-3	CASGPTSGRAYEQYF	TGTGCCAGCGGCCCAACTAGCGGGAGGGCGTACGAGCAGTACTTC
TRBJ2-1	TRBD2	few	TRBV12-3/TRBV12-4	CASSLAGASLHEQFF	TGTGCCAGCAGCCTAGCGGGGGCGTCCCTCCATGAGCAGTTCTTC
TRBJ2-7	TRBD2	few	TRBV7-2	CASSVSLAGAYEQYF	TGTGCCAGCAGCGTTTCTCTAGCGGGGGCCTACGAGCAGTACTTC